This T cell receptor beta chain was recovered during a study of blood T cell repertoires in COVID-19. In its sample, this clone was seen once. This CDR3 is 16 amino acids long. The germline V gene has CDR1 SGHDN and CDR2 FVKESK. With 3 bases clipped from V and 10 bases from J, the junction kept 11 bases outside the gene matches. Authors' data handling: Amplification with reference gene primers provided the estimates of nucleated cell counts. The data were produced by immunoSEQ multiplex PCR, yet TCRdb's version contains in-frame clones alone and is incomplete. V and J calls and clone size are as listed in that table; D and trimming were resolved from the DNA. Altogether 350,000 to 450,000 clones are present, about nine tenths being singletons, with the ten largest covering less than 2%. Two negative PCRs, clearance, or symptom resolution characterized the recovered Cohort 3 donors.

Sample: PBMCs or T cells enriched from blood (not recorded which). The receptor's source is a woman aged 25 to 39 who had recovered from COVID-19. The V call is TRBV14, the J call TRBJ2-1; the match to TRBD2 covers 11 bases. In DNA form, the CDR3 reads TGTGCCAGCAGCCACCTTAGCGGGAGGGCCGAAGGGGAGCAGTTCTTC. The encoded protein is CASSHLSGRAEGEQFF.